One T cell receptor (beta chain) is described in this entry. The antigen remains undetermined. These data are taken from a study of graft-versus-host responses after intestinal transplantation. Study in general: Grafts that recipients had were multivisceral, liver-intestinal, or isolated intestinal transplants.

The protocol was immunoSEQ multiplex PCR, while the TCRdb copy is restricted to in-frame clones and leaves out a portion. The sample lists tens of thousands of clones, about 92% occurring once. Whole-study results and caveats: GvH clones were found in recipient marrow; some appeared first in ileum or blood. High graft-versus-host to host-versus-graft T cell clonal ratios marked allografts of patients with graft-donor macrochimerism.

This CDR3 has 12 amino acids. From germline, CDR1 is SQVTM and CDR2 ANQGSEA. Trimming took 1 base from V and 8 from J, leaving 11 bases between them. This chain connects TRBV29-1 to TRBJ1-1; a possible D gene is TRBD1 (5 bases). The origin of this receptor is a human donor who received an intestinal transplant. The sample was unstimulated CD8+ T cells sorted from spleen or lymph node cells, taken before intestinal transplant. CDR3 in amino acids: CSVEGPGGEAFF. The CDR3 DNA follows: TGCAGCGTTGAAGGGCCGGGGGGGGAAGCTTTCTTT.